The T cell receptor (beta chain) under discussion was sequenced for a study of patients and donors after allogeneic stem cell transplantation. In TCRdb, the RT-PCR reads were re-called with MiXCR into one record per CDR3 protein. This table has over 150,000 distinct CDR3 sequences, approximately 31% appearing once. The CDR3 contains 14 residues. Unmatched junction bases numbered 4, after V lost 3 bases and J lost 2 bases. The chain recombines TRBV12-3 or TRBV12-4 with TRBJ2-7; 7 positions match TRBD2. Specimen: blood, either unsorted or a sorted T cell fraction (not recorded which). The source is a human donor who was either an allogeneic HSCT recipient or a stem cell or donor lymphocyte infusion donor (not recorded which). It is not recorded whose cells these are; they may come from a transplant donor. Written as DNA, the CDR3 is TGTGCCAGCAGTTTCGGACTAGGGGCCTACGAGCAGTACTTC. The encoded protein is CASSFGLGAYEQYF.